The 21 T cell receptor beta chains listed next were all sequenced from one sample in a study of T-cell reconstitution after alpha-beta-depleted transplantation in children (dated by TCRdb to 2015 to 2016). The sample's treatment or condition label, decoded: allogeneic hematopoietic cell transplantation with graft depleted of TCRalphabeta T cells and CD19 B cells. The method was PCR. The sequencing machine was an Illumina HiSeq 2500. TCR libraries were prepared with molecular barcoding, using unique molecular identifiers to normalize TCRbeta repertoire quantification. The raw public reads went through TCRdb reprocessing: fastp at Q25, MiXCR clone calling, in-frame beta chains kept. One record per CDR3 amino acid sequence lists the most common genes and DNA. This sample comprises over 150,000 distinct CDR3 sequences, about 7% of them detected only once. 5.5% of the sample is in the top ten clones. Sequences were derived from PBMCs, sampled before TCRalphabeta/CD19-depleted stem cell transplant. The receptors derive from a boy aged 2 to 9 with acute lymphoblastic leukemia, due to receive a stem cell transplant.

The chain employs TRBV30 and TRBJ2-7; TRBD1 matches at 7 bases. J was trimmed by 0 bases and V by 3 bases; bases with no gene match: 8. Per germline, CDR1 GTSNPN and CDR2 SVGIG (reference sequence). CDR3 length equals 15 residues. This CDR3 is CAWRSSGTVSYEQYF. DNA of the CDR3: TGTGCCTGGAGAAGTTCCGGGACAGTCTCCTACGAGCAGTACTTC.

The chain links TRBV30 to TRBJ1-1; D uncertain. CDR3 length equals 13 residues. The V end was cut by 0 bases, the J end by 2 bases, with 7 bases between. Germline-derived CDR1 and CDR2 are GTSNPN and SVGIG (reference sequence). In nucleotides, the CDR3 is TGTGCCTGGAGTGTCACATTAAACACTGAAGCTTTCTTT. Residues: CAWSVTLNTEAFF.

This clonotype was seen many times. The V gene is TRBV7-8, the J gene TRBJ2-3; maybe TRBD2 (5 bases). Germline CDR1 is SGHVS and CDR2 is FQNEAQ. Trimming took 5 bases from V and 5 from J, leaving 14 bases between them. This CDR3 has 14 amino acids. The CDR3 DNA reads TGTGCCAGCAGCATTACGGGGTTTGGAGATACGCAGTATTTT. Its translation: CASSITGFGDTQYF.

The chain employs TRBV20-1 and TRBJ1-1; D possibly corresponds to TRBD1 (6 bases). The CDR3 totals 17 residues. V dropped 0 bases and J dropped 2 bases, with 19 bases sitting between them. Germline loops: CDR1 DFQATT, CDR2 SNEGSKA (reference sequence). In nucleotides, the CDR3 is TGCAGTGCTAGAGATGTACAGGACAGTTTTGTAAACACTGAAGCTTTCTTT. Amino acids: CSARDVQDSFVNTEAFF.

This clonotype was observed at least ten times. The J gene is TRBJ2-1, the V gene TRBV9; TRBD2 matches at 13 bases. The CDR3 runs to 16 residues. Germline lookup yields CDR1 SGDLS and CDR2 YYNGEE. The V gene end was trimmed by 4 bases and the J gene end by 9 bases; junction bases not matched to a gene: 10. In DNA, the CDR3 is TGTGCCAGCAGCCTCTGGACTAGCGGGGGTCGTAGTGAGCAGTTCTTC. This gives the protein CASSLWTSGGRSEQFF.

This clonotype showed up many times. The chain is built from TRBV7-9 and TRBJ2-1; TRBD2 aligns across 7 bases. Germline CDR1 and CDR2: SEHNR and FQNEAQ (reference sequence). Germline trimming cut 3 bases from V and 8 bases from J; bases unmatched to any gene: 13. The CDR3 is made up of 16 amino acids. CDR3 amino acids: CASSFPQAGPRDEQFF. CDR3 nucleotides: TGTGCCAGCAGCTTCCCCCAAGCGGGGCCCAGAGATGAGCAGTTCTTC.

Note on this clonotype: This may be a read error: a much more frequent sequence differs by one nucleotide. The chain is built from TRBV21-1 and TRBJ2-1; the DNA was not used to check the table's D call, TRBD2. TRBV21-1 is described as a pseudogene. The length of the CDR3 is 18 residues. CDR3: CASSSASGSNRKSNEQFF. The CDR3 DNA sequence: TGTGCCAGCAGCAGTGCTAGCGGGAGCAATCGGAAGTCAAATGAGCAGTTCTTC.

This clonotype was detected many times. The rearrangement links TRBV28 to TRBJ2-7; 7 bases are shared with TRBD2. The junction had 5 bases not matched to a gene; V was cut back by 5 bases and J by 1 base. This CDR3 contains 14 residues. The germline CDR1 and CDR2 sequences are MDHEN and SYDVKM. The DNA for the CDR3 is TGTGCCAGCAGTATGTGGGGGGGATCCTACGAGCAGTACTTC. This translates into CASSMWGGSYEQYF.

The J gene is TRBJ1-2, the V gene TRBV12-3 or TRBV12-4; TRBD1 agrees at 8 bases. The trim removed 4 bases at V and 4 bases at J, leaving 8 bases unmatched. The CDR3 is 15 residues long. Here the CDR3 DNA reads TGTGCCAGCAGTTACGGACAGGGAGGGAGCTATGGCTACACCTTC. The encoded protein is CASSYGQGGSYGYTF.

This clonotype has only a few counts. J is TRBJ1-1 and V is TRBV5-1; D is ambiguous. V dropped 4 bases and J dropped 5 bases, with 15 bases sitting between them. Germline CDR1 reads SGHRS; CDR2 reads YFSETQ. This CDR3 contains 14 residues. CDR3 DNA sequence: TGCGCCAGCAGCCCCCGGGAGGGTCGGACTGAAGCTTTCTTT. This encodes CASSPREGRTEAFF.

V usage is TRBV4-2 and J usage is TRBJ2-1; TRBD1 agrees at 7 bases. The trim removed 10 bases at V and 10 bases at J, leaving 13 bases unmatched. The germline CDR1 and CDR2 sequences are LGHNA and YNFKEQ. The CDR3 has 13 amino acids. CDR3 loop: CAMGPWDSREQFF. The CDR3 DNA sequence: TGTGCCATGGGCCCCTGGGACAGCCGGGAGCAGTTCTTC.

The table lists this clonotype with many counts. The CDR3 loop reads CASSFRRSSYNEQFF. CDR3 nucleotide sequence: TGTGCCAGCAGTTTTCGCCGTAGCTCCTACAATGAGCAGTTCTTC. V usage is TRBV28 and J usage is TRBJ2-1, with no clear D. Germline-derived CDR1 and CDR2 are MDHEN and SYDVKM. The CDR3 length is 15 residues. V shed 3 bases and J shed 0 bases, with 9 bases lying between them.

This clonotype was observed a few times. V gene TRBV28 combines with J gene TRBJ2-1; 11 nucleotides agree with TRBD2. CDR1 is MDHEN, CDR2 SYDVKM, per germline. This CDR3 is 15 amino acids long. Unmatched junction bases numbered 9, after V lost 6 bases and J lost 8 bases. CDR3 residues: CASRIIAGGRHEQFF. In DNA, the CDR3 is TGTGCCAGCAGAATTATAGCGGGAGGGCGGCATGAGCAGTTCTTC.

This clonotype occurred a few times. The V gene is TRBV14, the J gene TRBJ1-1, with D unclear. The CDR3 sequence is 14 residues long. V was cut by 1 base and J by 8 bases, with 14 bases left in between. Germline V gene data show CDR1 as SGHDN and CDR2 as FVKESK. The CDR3 sequence: CASSQVNRAEEAFF. In DNA form, the CDR3 reads TGTGCCAGCAGCCAAGTGAATAGGGCCGAGGAAGCTTTCTTT.

V gene TRBV6-5 combines with J gene TRBJ2-1, with 9 positions matching TRBD2. From germline, CDR1 is MNHEY and CDR2 SVGAGI. This CDR3 region has 13 residues. Trimming removed 2 bases from V and 10 bases from J; junction bases left unmatched: 3. The CDR3 DNA reads TGTGCCAGCAGTTACGTGGCGGGAGGGGAGCAGTTCTTC. This translates into CASSYVAGGEQFF.

This clonotype was found many times. This sequence joins TRBV7-9 and TRBJ1-1; a possible D gene is TRBD1 (6 bases). CDR1 is SEHNR, CDR2 FQNEAQ, per germline (reference sequence). Trimming shortened V by 3 bases and J by 0 bases, and 29 bases separated the two germline ends. The CDR3 sequence is 21 residues long. The CDR3 bases are TGTGCCAGCAGCTTTACAGGGTCTTTAACGTACGGATCCCGCATGAACACTGAAGCTTTCTTT. Translating it yields CASSFTGSLTYGSRMNTEAFF.

J is TRBJ2-7 and V is TRBV27, with 10 nucleotides matching TRBD2. The CDR3 extends over 13 amino acids. J gave up 4 bases and V 8 bases, and 5 bases lay outside the gene matches. Germline V gene lookup returns CDR1 MNHEY and CDR2 SMNVEV (reference sequence). The CDR3 bases are TGTGCCAGCGGATGGACTAGCGGATACGAGCAGTACTTC. Amino acids: CASGWTSGYEQYF.

A word on this clonotype: A much larger clonotype is one base distant, so this may be a read error. V gene TRBV6-5 combines with J gene TRBJ2-7; TRBD2 matches 7 bases. V trimming: 6 bases; J trimming: 2 bases; junction bases outside the gene matches: 4. This CDR3 spans 13 amino acids. CDR1 is MNHEY, CDR2 SVGAGI, per germline. CDR3 DNA: TGTGCCAGCAGCAGGGCGGGAGCCTACGAGCAGTACTTC. It yields the protein CASSRAGAYEQYF.

The genes are TRBV7-6 and TRBJ2-2; D gene ambiguous. Looked up from germline, CDR1 is SGHVS and CDR2 is FNYEAQ. The CDR3 is 13 amino acids. Trimming took off 1 base at V and 13 bases at J, with 13 bases between the two ends. CDR3 sequence: CASSLDPRLGLFF. The CDR3, as DNA: TGTGCCAGCAGCTTAGATCCCCGGCTGGGGCTGTTTTTT.

This clonotype was detected only a few times. V is TRBV30 and J is TRBJ2-4; unclear D gene. The CDR3 is 12 residues long. The V gene's germline CDR1 is GTSNPN and CDR2 SVGIG (reference sequence). The germline V and J ends were trimmed by 1 base and 9 bases, with 10 bases remaining between them. The DNA of the CDR3 is TGTGCCTGGAGTGATTCTCAGTCCATTCAGTACTTC. Amino acids: CAWSDSQSIQYF.

This clonotype was found many times. The rearrangement uses TRBV7-9 and TRBJ2-2, with a possible D match to TRBD2 (5 bases). The V gene lost 0 bases and the J gene lost 1 base, with 9 bases spanning the gap. Germline CDR1 SEHNR, CDR2 FQNEAQ (reference sequence). CDR3 size: 16 residues. CDR3: CASSLAGAGNTGELFF. The CDR3 DNA reads TGTGCCAGCAGCTTAGCGGGAGCAGGGAACACCGGGGAGCTGTTTTTT.